This T cell receptor (beta chain) originates from a study of CD4 T cells in relation to SARS-CoV-2 and coronaviruses. Turning to this clone: Its antigen remains unknown.

The study, taken as a whole, reports: SARS-CoV-2-driven expansion was significantly weaker in crossreactive than monoreactive clones.

CD4+ T cells from unexposed donors were obtained before the COVID-19 pandemic (2011-2018). After roughly ten days of culture, CD4+ T cells were isolated. This CDR3 region has 15 residues. V was trimmed by 5 bases and J by 0 bases, leaving 12 bases between them. The germline gives CDR1 LGHDT, CDR2 YNNKEL (reference sequence). Assay used: immunoSEQ multiplex PCR; TCRdb lists only in-frame clones, some missing. The table includes about 19,000 clones, approximately 80% detected once. Material for sequencing was CD4+ T cells from PBMCs, cultured in vitro. This rearrangement joins TRBV3-1 (or the pseudogene TRBV3-2) to TRBJ2-3, with a weak D call TRBD1 (5 bases). The sequence derives from a human donor in good health. CDR3 residues: CASSYSTASTDTQYF. The CDR3 nucleotides are TGTGCCAGCAGCTATTCGACAGCTAGCACAGATACGCAGTATTTT.